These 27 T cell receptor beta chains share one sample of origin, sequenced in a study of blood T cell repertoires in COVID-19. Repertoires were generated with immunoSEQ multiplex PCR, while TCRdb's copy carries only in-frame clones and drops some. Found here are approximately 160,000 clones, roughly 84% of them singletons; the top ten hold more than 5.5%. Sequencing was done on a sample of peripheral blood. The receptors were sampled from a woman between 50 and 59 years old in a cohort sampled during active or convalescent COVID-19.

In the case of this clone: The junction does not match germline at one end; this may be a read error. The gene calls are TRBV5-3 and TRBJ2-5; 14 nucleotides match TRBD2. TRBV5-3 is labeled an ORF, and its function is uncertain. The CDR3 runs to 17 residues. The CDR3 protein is CARSLGRTSGGLEAQYF. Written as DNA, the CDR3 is TGTGCCAGAAGCTTGGGAAGGACTAGCGGGGGGCTAGAGGCCCAGTACTTC.

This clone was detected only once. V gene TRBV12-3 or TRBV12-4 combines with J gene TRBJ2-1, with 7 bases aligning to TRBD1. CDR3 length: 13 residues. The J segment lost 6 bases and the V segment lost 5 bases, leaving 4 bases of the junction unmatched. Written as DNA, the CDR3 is TGTGCCAGCAGTAGACAGGGTCCCAATGAGCAGTTCTTC. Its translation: CASSRQGPNEQFF.

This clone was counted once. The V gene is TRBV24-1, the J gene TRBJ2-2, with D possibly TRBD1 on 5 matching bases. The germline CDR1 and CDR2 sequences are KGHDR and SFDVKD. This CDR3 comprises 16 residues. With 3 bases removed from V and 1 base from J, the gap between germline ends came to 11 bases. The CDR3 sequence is CATSDGPTGNTGELFF. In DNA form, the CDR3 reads TGTGCCACCAGTGATGGGCCCACAGGGAACACCGGGGAGCTGTTTTTT.

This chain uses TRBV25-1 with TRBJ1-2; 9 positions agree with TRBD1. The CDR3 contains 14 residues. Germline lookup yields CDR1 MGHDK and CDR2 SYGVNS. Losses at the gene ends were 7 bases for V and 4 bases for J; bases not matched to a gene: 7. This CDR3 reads CASNPGTGTYGYTF. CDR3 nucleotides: TGTGCCAGCAACCCCGGGACAGGGACCTATGGCTACACCTTC.

This chain's CDR3 is CASSRTGNRVGGYGYTF. The CDR3 region has the DNA TGTGCCAGCAGCCGAACCGGAAACAGGGTCGGGGGGTATGGCTACACCTTC. This rearrangement joins TRBV3-1 (or the pseudogene TRBV3-2) to TRBJ1-2; TRBD1 is a possible D gene (6 bases). Germline V gives CDR1 LGHDT, CDR2 YNNKEL (reference sequence). The CDR3 is 17 amino acids. The germline V and J ends were trimmed by 4 bases and 5 bases, with 23 bases remaining between them.

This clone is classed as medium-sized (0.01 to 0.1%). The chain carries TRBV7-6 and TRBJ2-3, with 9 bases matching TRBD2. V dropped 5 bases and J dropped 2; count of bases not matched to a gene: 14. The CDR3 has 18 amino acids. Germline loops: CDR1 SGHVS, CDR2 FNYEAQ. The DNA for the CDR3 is TGTGCCAGCAGCCCTCAGACACTAGGCGGGGGGGCCACAGATACGCAGTATTTT. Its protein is CASSPQTLGGGATDTQYF.

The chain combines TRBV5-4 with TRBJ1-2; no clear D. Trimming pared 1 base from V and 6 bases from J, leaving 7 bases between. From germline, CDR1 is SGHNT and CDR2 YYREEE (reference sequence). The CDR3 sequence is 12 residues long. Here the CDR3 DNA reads TGTGCCAGCAGCTTGCCCCAGGATGGCTACACCTTC. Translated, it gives CASSLPQDGYTF.

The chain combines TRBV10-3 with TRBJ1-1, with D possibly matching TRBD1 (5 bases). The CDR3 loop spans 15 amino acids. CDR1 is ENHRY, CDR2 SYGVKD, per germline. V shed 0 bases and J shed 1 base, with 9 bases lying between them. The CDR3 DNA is TGTGCCATCAGTGAGTCATGGGGGGGGAACACTGAAGCTTTCTTT. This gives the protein CAISESWGGNTEAFF.

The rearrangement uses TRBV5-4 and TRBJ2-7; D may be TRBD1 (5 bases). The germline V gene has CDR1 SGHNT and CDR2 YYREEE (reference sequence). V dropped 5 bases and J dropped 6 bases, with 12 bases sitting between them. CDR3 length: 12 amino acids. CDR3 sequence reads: CASSLIGVEQYF. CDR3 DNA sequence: TGTGCCAGCAGTCTAATAGGGGTCGAGCAGTACTTC.

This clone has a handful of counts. CDR3 sequence: CASSQDRGTQYF. The CDR3 bases are TGTGCCAGCAGCCAAGATCGGGGTACGCAGTATTTT. The rearrangement links TRBV3-1 (or the pseudogene TRBV3-2) to TRBJ2-3, with D possibly being TRBD2 (5 bases). V was trimmed by 0 bases and J by 8 bases, leaving 6 bases between them. From germline, CDR1 is LGHDT and CDR2 YNNKEL (reference sequence). The CDR3 contains 12 residues.

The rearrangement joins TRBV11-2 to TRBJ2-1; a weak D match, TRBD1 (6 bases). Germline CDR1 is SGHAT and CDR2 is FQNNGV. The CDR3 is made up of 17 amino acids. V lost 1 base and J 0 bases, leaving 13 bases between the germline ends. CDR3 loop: CASSLAKGQTSYNEQFF. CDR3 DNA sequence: TGTGCCAGCAGCTTAGCGAAAGGACAGACCTCCTACAATGAGCAGTTCTTC.

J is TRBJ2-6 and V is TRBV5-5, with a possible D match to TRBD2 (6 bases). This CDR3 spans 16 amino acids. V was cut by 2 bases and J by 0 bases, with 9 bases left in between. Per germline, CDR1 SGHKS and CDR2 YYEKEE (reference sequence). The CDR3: CASSFRGSSGANVLTF. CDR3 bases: TGTGCCAGCAGCTTCCGGGGGTCCTCTGGGGCCAACGTCCTGACTTTC.

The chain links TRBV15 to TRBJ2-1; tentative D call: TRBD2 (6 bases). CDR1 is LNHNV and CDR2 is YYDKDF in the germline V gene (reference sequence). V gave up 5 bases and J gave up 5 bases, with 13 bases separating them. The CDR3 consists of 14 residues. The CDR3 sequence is CATSWGEPDNEQFF. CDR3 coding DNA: TGTGCCACCAGCTGGGGGGAACCTGACAATGAGCAGTTCTTC.

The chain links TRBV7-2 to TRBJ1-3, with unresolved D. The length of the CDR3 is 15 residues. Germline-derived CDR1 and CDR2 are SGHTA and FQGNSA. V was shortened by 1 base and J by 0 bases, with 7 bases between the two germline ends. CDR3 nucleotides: TGTGCCAGCAGCTTAGACACCAACTCTGGAAACACCATATATTTT. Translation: CASSLDTNSGNTIYF.

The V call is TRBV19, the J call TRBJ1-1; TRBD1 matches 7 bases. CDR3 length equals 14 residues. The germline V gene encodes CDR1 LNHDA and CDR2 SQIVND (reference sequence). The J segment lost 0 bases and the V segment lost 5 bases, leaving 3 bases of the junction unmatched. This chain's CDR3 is CASSYRGMNTEAFF. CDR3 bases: TGTGCCAGTAGTTACAGGGGCATGAACACTGAAGCTTTCTTT. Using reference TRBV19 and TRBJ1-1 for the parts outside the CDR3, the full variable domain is DGGITQSPKYLFRKEGQNVTLSCEQNLNHDAMYWYRQDPGQGLRLIYYSQIVNDFQKGDIAEGYSVSREKKESFPLTVTSAQKNPTAFYLCASSYRGMNTEAFFGQGTRLTVV.

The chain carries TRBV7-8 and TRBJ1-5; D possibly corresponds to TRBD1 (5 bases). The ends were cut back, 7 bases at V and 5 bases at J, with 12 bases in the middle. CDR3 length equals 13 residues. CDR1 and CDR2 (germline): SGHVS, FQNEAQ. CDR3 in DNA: TGTGCCAGCACTCGGGGGATCGATCAGCCCCAGCATTTT. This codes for CASTRGIDQPQHF.

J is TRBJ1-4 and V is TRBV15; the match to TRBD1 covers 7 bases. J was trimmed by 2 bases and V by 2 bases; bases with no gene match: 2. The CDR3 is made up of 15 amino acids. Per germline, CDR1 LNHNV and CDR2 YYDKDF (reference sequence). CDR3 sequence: CATSRRTGTNEKLFF. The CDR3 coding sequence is TGTGCCACCAGCAGAAGGACAGGCACTAATGAAAAACTGTTTTTT.

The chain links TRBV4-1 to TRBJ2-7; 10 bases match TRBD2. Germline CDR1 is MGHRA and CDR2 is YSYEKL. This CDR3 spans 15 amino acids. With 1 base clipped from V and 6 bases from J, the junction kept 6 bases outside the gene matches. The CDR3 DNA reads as TGCGCCAGCAGCCAAGGCAGCGGGGGGGACCGCGAGCAGTACTTC. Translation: CASSQGSGGDREQYF.

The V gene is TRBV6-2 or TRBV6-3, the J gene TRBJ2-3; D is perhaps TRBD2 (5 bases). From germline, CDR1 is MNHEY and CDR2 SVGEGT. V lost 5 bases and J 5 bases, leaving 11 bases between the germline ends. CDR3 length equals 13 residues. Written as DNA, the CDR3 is TGTGCCAGCAGTCCCCTAGGGAGAGATACGCAGTATTTT. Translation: CASSPLGRDTQYF.

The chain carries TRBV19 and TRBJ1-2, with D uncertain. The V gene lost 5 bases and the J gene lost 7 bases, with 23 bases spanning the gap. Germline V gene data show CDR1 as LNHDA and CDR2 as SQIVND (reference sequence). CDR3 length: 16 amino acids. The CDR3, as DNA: TGTGCCAGTAGTCTGTTGGGGAGCCCGGAGTTTCTTGGCTACACCTTC. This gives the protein CASSLLGSPEFLGYTF.

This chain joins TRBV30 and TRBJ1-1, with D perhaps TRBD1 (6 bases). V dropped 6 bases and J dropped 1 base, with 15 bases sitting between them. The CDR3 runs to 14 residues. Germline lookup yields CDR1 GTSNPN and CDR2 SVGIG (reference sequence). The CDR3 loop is CACRPDSRNTEAFF. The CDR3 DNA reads TGTGCCTGCCGACCGGACAGTCGGAACACTGAAGCTTTCTTT. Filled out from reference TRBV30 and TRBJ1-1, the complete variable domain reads SQTIHQWPATLVQPVGSPLSLECTVEGTSNPNLYWYRQAAGRGLQLLFYSVGIGQISSEVPQNLSASRPQDRQFILSSKKLLLSDSGFYLCACRPDSRNTEAFFGQGTRLTVV.

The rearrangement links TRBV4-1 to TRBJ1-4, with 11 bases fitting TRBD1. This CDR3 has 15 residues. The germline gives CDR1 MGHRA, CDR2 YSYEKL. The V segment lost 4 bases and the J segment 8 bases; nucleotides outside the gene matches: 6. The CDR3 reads CASSPGTGGREKLFF. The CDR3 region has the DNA TGCGCCAGCAGCCCGGGGACAGGGGGTAGGGAAAAACTGTTTTTT.

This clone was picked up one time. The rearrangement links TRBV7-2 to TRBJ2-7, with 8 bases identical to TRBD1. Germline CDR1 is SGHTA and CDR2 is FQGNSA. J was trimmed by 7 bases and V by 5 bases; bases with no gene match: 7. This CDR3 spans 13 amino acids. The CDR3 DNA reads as TGTGCCAGCAGCCGCGACAGGGGTCTGGAGCAGTACTTC. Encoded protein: CASSRDRGLEQYF.

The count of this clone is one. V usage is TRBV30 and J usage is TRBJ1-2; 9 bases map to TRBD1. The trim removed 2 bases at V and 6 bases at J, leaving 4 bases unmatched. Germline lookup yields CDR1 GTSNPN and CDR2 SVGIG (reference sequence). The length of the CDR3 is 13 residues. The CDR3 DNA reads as TGTGCCTGGAGTTTAGGACAGGGGAATGGCTACACCTTC. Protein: CAWSLGQGNGYTF.

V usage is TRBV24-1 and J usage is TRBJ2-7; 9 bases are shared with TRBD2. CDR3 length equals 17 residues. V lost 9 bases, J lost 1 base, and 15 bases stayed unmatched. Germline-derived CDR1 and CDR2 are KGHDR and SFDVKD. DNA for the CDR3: TGTGCCACCGGCGATTTGGGCGGGGGGGGGCCGTCCTACGAGCAGTACTTC. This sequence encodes CATGDLGGGGPSYEQYF.

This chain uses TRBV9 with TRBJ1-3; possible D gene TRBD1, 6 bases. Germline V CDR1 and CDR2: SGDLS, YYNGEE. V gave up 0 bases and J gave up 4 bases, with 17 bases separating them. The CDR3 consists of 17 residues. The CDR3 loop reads CASSVAGTGRAGNTIYF. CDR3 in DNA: TGTGCCAGCAGCGTAGCGGGAACAGGGAGGGCCGGAAACACCATATATTTT.

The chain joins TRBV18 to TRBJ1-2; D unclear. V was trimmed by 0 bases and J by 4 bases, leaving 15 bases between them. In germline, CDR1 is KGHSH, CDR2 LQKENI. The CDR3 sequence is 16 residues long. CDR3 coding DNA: TGTGCCAGCTCACCACCGCTTTTGGCGGTCTCCTATGGCTACACCTTC. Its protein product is CASSPPLLAVSYGYTF.